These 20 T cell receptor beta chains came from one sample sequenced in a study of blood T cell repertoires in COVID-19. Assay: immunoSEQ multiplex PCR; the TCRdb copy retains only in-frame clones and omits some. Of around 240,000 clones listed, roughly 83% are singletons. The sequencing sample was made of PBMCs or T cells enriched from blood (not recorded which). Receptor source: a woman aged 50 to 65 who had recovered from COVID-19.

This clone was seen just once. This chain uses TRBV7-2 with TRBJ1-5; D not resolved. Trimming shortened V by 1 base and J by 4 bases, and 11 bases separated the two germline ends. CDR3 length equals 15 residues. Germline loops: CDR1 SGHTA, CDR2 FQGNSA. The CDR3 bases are TGTGCCAGCAGCTTAGTGGGCGTAAATAATCAGCCCCAGCATTTT. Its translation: CASSLVGVNNQPQHF.

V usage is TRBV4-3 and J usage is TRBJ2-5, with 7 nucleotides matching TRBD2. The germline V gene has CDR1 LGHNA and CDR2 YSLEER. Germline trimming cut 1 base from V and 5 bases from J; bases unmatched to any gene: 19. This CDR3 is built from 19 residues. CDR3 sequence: CASSQVNYRTRPRVETQYF. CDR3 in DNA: TGCGCCAGCAGCCAAGTCAATTACCGGACTAGACCGAGAGTGGAGACCCAGTACTTC.

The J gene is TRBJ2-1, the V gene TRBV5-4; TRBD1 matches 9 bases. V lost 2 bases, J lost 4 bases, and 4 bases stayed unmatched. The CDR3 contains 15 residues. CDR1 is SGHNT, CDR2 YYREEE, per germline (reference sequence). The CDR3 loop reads CASSFPDRGYNEQFF. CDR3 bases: TGTGCCAGCAGCTTCCCCGACAGGGGGTACAATGAGCAGTTCTTC.

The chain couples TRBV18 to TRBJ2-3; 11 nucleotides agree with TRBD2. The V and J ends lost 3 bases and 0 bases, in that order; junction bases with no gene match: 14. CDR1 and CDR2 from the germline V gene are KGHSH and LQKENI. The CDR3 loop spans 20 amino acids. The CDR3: CASSPPNGRLAGLSTDTQYF. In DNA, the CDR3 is TGTGCCAGCTCACCCCCAAACGGCCGACTAGCGGGACTCAGCACAGATACGCAGTATTTT.

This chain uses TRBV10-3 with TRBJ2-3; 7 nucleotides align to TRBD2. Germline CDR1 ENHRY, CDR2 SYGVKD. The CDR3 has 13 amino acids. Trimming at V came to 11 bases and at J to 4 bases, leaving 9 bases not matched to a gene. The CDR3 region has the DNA TGTGCCTACTCGTCGGCGGGAGCAGATACGCAGTATTTT. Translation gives CAYSSAGADTQYF.

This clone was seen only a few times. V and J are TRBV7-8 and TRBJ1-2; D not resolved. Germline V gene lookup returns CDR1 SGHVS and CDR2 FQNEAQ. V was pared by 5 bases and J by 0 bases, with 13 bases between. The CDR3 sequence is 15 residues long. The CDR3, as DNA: TGTGCCAGCAGCCCCCCCGACGGAGCTAACTATGGCTACACCTTC. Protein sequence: CASSPPDGANYGYTF. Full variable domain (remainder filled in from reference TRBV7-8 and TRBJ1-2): GAGVSQSPRYKVAKRGQDVALRCDPISGHVSLFWYQQALGQGPEFLTYFQNEAQLDKSGLPSDRFFAERPEGSVSTLKIQRTQQEDSAVYLCASSPPDGANYGYTFGSGTRLTVV.

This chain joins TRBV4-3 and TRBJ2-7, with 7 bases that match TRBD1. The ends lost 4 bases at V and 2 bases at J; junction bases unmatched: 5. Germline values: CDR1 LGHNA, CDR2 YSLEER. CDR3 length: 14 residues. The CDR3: CASSRRDRTYEQYF. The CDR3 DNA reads TGCGCCAGCAGCCGAAGGGACAGAACCTACGAGCAGTACTTC.

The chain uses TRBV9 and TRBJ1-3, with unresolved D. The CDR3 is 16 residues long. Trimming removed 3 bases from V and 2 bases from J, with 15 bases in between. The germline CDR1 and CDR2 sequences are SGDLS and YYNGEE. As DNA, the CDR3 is TGTGCCAGCAGCGCTCGGGAGGCGGCCACTGGAAACACCATATATTTT. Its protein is CASSAREAATGNTIYF. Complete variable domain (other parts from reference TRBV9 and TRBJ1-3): DSGVTQTPKHLITATGQRVTLRCSPRSGDLSVYWYQQSLDQGLQFLIQYYNGEERAKGNILERFSAQQFPDLHSELNLSSLELGDSALYFCASSAREAATGNTIYFGEGSWLTVV.

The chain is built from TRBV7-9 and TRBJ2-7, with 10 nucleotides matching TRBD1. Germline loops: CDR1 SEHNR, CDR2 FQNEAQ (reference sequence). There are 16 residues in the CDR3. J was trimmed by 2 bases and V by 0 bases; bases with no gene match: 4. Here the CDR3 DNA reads TGTGCCAGCAGCTTAGCCGAGGGACAGGGGACCTACGAGCAGTACTTC. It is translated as CASSLAEGQGTYEQYF.

CDR3 loop: CASMSNEQFF. The CDR3 bases are TGTGCCAGTATGTCCAATGAGCAGTTCTTC. J is TRBJ2-1 and V is TRBV7-9; D unresolved. The CDR3 length is 10 residues. V was trimmed by 9 bases and J by 6 bases, leaving 6 bases between them. CDR1 SEHNR and CDR2 FQNEAQ come from the germline V gene (reference sequence).

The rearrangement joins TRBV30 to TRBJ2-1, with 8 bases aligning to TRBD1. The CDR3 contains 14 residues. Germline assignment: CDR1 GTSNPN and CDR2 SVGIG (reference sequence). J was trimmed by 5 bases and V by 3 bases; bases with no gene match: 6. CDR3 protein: CAWSPGGVDNEQFF. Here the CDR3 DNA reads TGTGCCTGGAGCCCAGGGGGCGTGGACAATGAGCAGTTCTTC.

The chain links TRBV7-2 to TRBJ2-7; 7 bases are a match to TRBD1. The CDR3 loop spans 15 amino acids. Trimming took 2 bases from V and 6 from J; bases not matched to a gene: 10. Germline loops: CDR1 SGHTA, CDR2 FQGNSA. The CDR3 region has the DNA TGTGCCAGCAGCTTAACAGGGGTCAAGATCTCCGAGCAGTACTTC. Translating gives CASSLTGVKISEQYF.

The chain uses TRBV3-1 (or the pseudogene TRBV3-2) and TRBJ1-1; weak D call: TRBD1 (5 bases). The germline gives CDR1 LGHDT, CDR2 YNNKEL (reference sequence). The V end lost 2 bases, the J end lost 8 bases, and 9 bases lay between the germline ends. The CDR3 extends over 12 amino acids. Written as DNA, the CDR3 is TGTGCCAGCAGCCAAAGGGGAGGGGAAGCTTTCTTT. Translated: CASSQRGGEAFF.

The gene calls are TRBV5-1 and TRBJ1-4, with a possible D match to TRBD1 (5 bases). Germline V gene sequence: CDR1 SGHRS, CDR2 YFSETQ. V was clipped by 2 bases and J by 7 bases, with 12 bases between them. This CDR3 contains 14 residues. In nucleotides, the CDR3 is TGCGCCAGCAGCTTAACAGGTAGAGGTGAAAAACTGTTTTTT. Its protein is CASSLTGRGEKLFF.

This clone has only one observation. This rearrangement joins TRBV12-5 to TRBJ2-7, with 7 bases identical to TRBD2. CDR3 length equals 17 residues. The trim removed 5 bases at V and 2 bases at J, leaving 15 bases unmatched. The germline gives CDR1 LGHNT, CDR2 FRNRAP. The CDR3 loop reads CASGESLGSGVTYEQYF. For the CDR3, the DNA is TGTGCTAGTGGTGAGTCCCTGGGGAGCGGGGTTACCTACGAGCAGTACTTC.

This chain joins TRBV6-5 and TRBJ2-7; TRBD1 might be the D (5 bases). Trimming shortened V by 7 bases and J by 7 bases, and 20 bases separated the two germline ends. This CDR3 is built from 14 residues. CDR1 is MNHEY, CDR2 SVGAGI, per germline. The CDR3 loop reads CASTNPLGQREQYF. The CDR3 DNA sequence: TGTGCCAGCACAAACCCCCTGGGGCAGAGGGAGCAGTACTTC.

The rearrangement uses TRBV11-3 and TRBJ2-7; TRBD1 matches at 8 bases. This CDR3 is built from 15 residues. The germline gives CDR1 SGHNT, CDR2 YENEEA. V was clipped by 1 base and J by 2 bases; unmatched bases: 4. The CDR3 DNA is TGTGCCAGCAGCTTAGCGGGACAGGCAACCTACGAGCAGTACTTC. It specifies CASSLAGQATYEQYF.

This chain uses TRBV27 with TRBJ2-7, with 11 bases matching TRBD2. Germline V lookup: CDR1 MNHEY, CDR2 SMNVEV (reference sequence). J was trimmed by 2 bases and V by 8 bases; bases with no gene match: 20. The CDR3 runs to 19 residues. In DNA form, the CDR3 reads TGTGCCAGCCACTTTGTCTCGGCACTAGCGGGAGAGATCGCCTACGAGCAGTACTTC. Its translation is CASHFVSALAGEIAYEQYF.

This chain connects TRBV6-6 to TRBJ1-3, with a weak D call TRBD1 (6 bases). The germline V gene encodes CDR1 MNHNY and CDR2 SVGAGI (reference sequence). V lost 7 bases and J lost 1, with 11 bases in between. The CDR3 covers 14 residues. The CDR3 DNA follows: TGTGCCAGCACCGCGACAGGATCTGGAAACACCATATATTTT. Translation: CASTATGSGNTIYF.

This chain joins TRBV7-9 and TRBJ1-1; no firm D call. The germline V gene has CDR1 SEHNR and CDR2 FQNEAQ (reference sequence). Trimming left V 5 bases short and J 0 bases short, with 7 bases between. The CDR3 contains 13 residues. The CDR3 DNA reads TGTGCCAGCAGCCCGGGGATGAACACTGAAGCTTTCTTT. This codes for CASSPGMNTEAFF.